The 11 T cell receptor beta chains below were found in one sample sequenced in a study of blood T cell repertoires in COVID-19. Clones were read by immunoSEQ multiplex PCR, and TCRdb kept only the in-frame ones, dropping some. The data contain approximately 190,000 clones, around 80% of them singletons. Sequencing was performed on peripheral blood. The receptors come from a human donor with acute or convalescent COVID-19. The donor label of this sample is uncertain.

The rearrangement links TRBV6-5 to TRBJ1-1; D not resolved. The V end lost 5 bases, the J end lost 1 base, and 8 bases lay between the germline ends. The CDR3 totals 13 residues. In germline, CDR1 is MNHEY, CDR2 SVGAGI. CDR3 bases: TGTGCCAGCAGTCTAATTGAGAACACTGAAGCTTTCTTT. This sequence encodes CASSLIENTEAFF.

The rearrangement links TRBV19 to TRBJ2-1; no reliable D call. Trimming took 4 bases from V and 4 from J, leaving 17 bases between them. This CDR3 is 16 amino acids long. The germline V gene encodes CDR1 LNHDA and CDR2 SQIVND (reference sequence). CDR3 nucleotide sequence: TGTGCCAGTAGTAGTATCCAGGTGGTCACTTACAATGAGCAGTTCTTC. Encoded protein: CASSSIQVVTYNEQFF.

The V call is TRBV5-1, the J call TRBJ1-1, with 7 bases aligning to TRBD1. Trimming took 4 bases from V and 0 from J; bases not matched to a gene: 9. The CDR3 extends over 16 amino acids. Germline CDR1 SGHRS, CDR2 YFSETQ. Written as DNA, the CDR3 is TGCGCCAGCAGCCTGGGACAGTCAGTGATGAACACTGAAGCTTTCTTT. Its protein is CASSLGQSVMNTEAFF.

This chain connects TRBV2 to TRBJ1-1; TRBD1 aligns across 7 bases. J was trimmed by 3 bases and V by 5 bases; bases with no gene match: 15. Germline V gene lookup returns CDR1 SNHLY and CDR2 FYNNEI. This CDR3 has 17 amino acids. In nucleotides, the CDR3 is TGTGCCAGCAGTTACCCAACACAGACAGGGCTGGACACTGAAGCTTTCTTT. Translated: CASSYPTQTGLDTEAFF.

This chain connects TRBV29-1 to TRBJ2-7, with 9 bases matching TRBD1. After removal of 2 bases from V and 3 bases from J, the junction contained 2 bases not matched to a gene. The germline V gene encodes CDR1 SQVTM and CDR2 ANQGSEA. This CDR3 spans 13 amino acids. The CDR3: CSVESDRGYEQYF. Here the CDR3 DNA reads TGCAGCGTTGAATCGGACAGGGGCTACGAGCAGTACTTC.

This clone turned up a few times. The rearrangement uses TRBV9 and TRBJ2-5; possibly TRBD2 for D (5 bases). The CDR3 loop spans 14 amino acids. The V gene's germline CDR1 is SGDLS and CDR2 YYNGEE. The germline V and J ends were trimmed by 0 bases and 4 bases, with 10 bases remaining between them. CDR3 DNA: TGTGCCAGCAGCGTAGCTGAGGGAAGAGAGACCCAGTACTTC. It translates to CASSVAEGRETQYF.

This rearrangement joins TRBV7-9 to TRBJ1-2; a weak D match, TRBD1 (6 bases). Per the germline V gene, CDR1 is SEHNR and CDR2 is FQNEAQ (reference sequence). V was cut by 1 base and J by 2 bases, with 11 bases left in between. The CDR3 contains 15 residues. Here the CDR3 reads CASSLVQGNNYGYTF. CDR3 in DNA: TGTGCCAGCAGCTTAGTGCAGGGGAACAACTATGGCTACACCTTC.

The chain uses TRBV6-5 and TRBJ1-1, with D possibly being TRBD1 (5 bases). V shed 7 bases and J shed 3 bases, with 9 bases lying between them. CDR3 length equals 12 residues. The V gene's germline CDR1 is MNHEY and CDR2 SVGAGI. The CDR3 loop is CASTVGDTEAFF. Written as DNA, the CDR3 is TGTGCCAGCACTGTAGGGGACACTGAAGCTTTCTTT.

The rearrangement joins TRBV3-1 (or the pseudogene TRBV3-2) to TRBJ2-5; 8 positions agree with TRBD1. CDR3 length: 14 amino acids. Germline V CDR1 and CDR2: LGHDT, YNNKEL (reference sequence). With 3 bases clipped from V and 5 bases from J, the junction kept 5 bases outside the gene matches. The DNA of the CDR3 is TGTGCCAGCAGCCATGTGGACAGGGAGGAGACCCAGTACTTC. This translates into CASSHVDREETQYF.

The V and J genes are TRBV30 and TRBJ1-5; 9 bases fit TRBD1. Germline V CDR1 and CDR2: GTSNPN, SVGIG (reference sequence). V was clipped by 4 bases and J by 1 base; unmatched bases: 5. The CDR3 contains 15 residues. The CDR3 DNA sequence: TGTGCCTGGAATCCCGGACAGGGGAGCAATCAGCCCCAGCATTTT. Residues: CAWNPGQGSNQPQHF.

Note on this clone: Additional DNA sequences in this sample encode the identical CDR3. This sequence joins TRBV6-5 and TRBJ2-7; 9 bases are shared with TRBD2. Germline V gene data show CDR1 as MNHEY and CDR2 as SVGAGI. The CDR3 has 15 amino acids. With 0 bases clipped from V and 3 bases from J, the junction kept 3 bases outside the gene matches. The CDR3 bases are TGTGCCAGCAGTTACTCACTAGCGGGCGGCTACGAGCAGTACTTC. Amino acid sequence: CASSYSLAGGYEQYF.